The 14 T cell receptor beta chains reported below all come from one sample, sequenced in a study of T cells in localized non-small cell lung cancer. Clones were sequenced by immunoSEQ multiplex PCR, and TCRdb holds only the in-frame ones, with some missing. Here the sample spans tens of thousands of clones, 87% being singletons. The sequences come from peripheral blood, collected before any cancer treatment. The receptor source for this set is a woman aged 40 to 75 with stage I lung adenocarcinoma.

V is TRBV11-3 and J is TRBJ2-1; D is undetermined. CDR1 SGHNT and CDR2 YENEEA come from the germline V gene. CDR3 length: 13 amino acids. V was cut by 1 base and J by 8 bases, with 9 bases left in between. CDR3 DNA: TGTGCCAGCAGCTTAGGCAGAAAGGATGAGCAGTTCTTC. Protein: CASSLGRKDEQFF.

This chain joins TRBV12-5 and TRBJ1-1, with a weak D call TRBD1 (6 bases). This CDR3 has 15 amino acids. The V gene's germline CDR1 is LGHNT and CDR2 FRNRAP. V lost 5 bases and J lost 1, with 14 bases in between. The CDR3 reads CASGTGDTANTEAFF. For the CDR3, the DNA is TGTGCTAGTGGTACTGGGGACACCGCGAACACTGAAGCTTTCTTT.

V gene TRBV28 combines with J gene TRBJ1-2, with D possibly TRBD1 on 5 matching bases. The CDR3 is 12 amino acids. The germline V gene encodes CDR1 MDHEN and CDR2 SYDVKM. CDR3 residues: CAIKRKGFGYTF. CDR3 DNA: TGTGCGATAAAAAGGAAGGGGTTTGGCTACACCTTC.

V gene TRBV5-6 combines with J gene TRBJ1-6; 8 bases match TRBD1. This CDR3 region has 14 residues. Unmatched junction bases numbered 6, after V lost 7 bases and J lost 6 bases. Germline CDR1 reads SGHDT; CDR2 reads YYEEEE. The CDR3: CASADRGSNSPLHF. The CDR3 DNA sequence: TGTGCCAGCGCAGACAGGGGATCTAATTCACCCCTCCACTTT.

The chain couples TRBV4-1 to TRBJ2-7; D gene ambiguous. Germline-derived CDR1 and CDR2 are MGHRA and YSYEKL. The CDR3 consists of 14 residues. Between the trimmed V and J ends, which lost 0 bases and 2 bases, there was a span of 8 bases. The CDR3 protein is CASSQDRPAYEQYF. CDR3 nucleotides: TGCGCCAGCAGCCAAGATCGGCCAGCCTACGAGCAGTACTTC.

This clone was counted a single time. V and J are TRBV9 and TRBJ2-3, with 11 bases matching TRBD2. V lost 3 bases and J lost 0; bases outside the gene matches: 3. From germline, CDR1 is SGDLS and CDR2 YYNGEE. The CDR3 length is 16 residues. The DNA for the CDR3 is TGTGCCAGCAGCGCAAGACTAGCGGGGAGCACAGATACGCAGTATTTT. It specifies CASSARLAGSTDTQYF.

The chain recombines TRBV5-1 with TRBJ1-1; 7 positions agree with TRBD1. There are 15 residues in the CDR3. Germline V gives CDR1 SGHRS, CDR2 YFSETQ. J lost 3 bases, V lost 0 bases, and 5 bases had no gene match. The CDR3 DNA reads as TGCGCCAGCAGCTTGGATGACAGGGACCACACTGAAGCTTTCTTT. Its translation is CASSLDDRDHTEAFF.

Only one count was recorded for this clone. The chain employs TRBV28 and TRBJ2-1; 9 bases align to TRBD1. Germline V gene sequence: CDR1 MDHEN, CDR2 SYDVKM. The trim removed 4 bases at V and 6 bases at J, leaving 10 bases unmatched. The CDR3 sequence is 16 residues long. CDR3 residues: CASSSGDRANRNEQFF. The CDR3 DNA reads as TGTGCCAGCAGTTCGGGGGACAGGGCGAACCGCAATGAGCAGTTCTTC.

This clone was picked up one time. The chain employs TRBV15 and TRBJ1-5, with D possibly matching TRBD1 (6 bases). Trimming stripped 0 bases from V and 1 base from J, with 13 bases between. The CDR3 has 17 amino acids. The germline CDR1 and CDR2 sequences are LNHNV and YYDKDF (reference sequence). Here the CDR3 reads CATSRDFSRGSNQPQHF. The DNA for the CDR3 is TGTGCCACCAGCAGAGATTTTTCGAGGGGGAGCAATCAGCCCCAGCATTTT.

The J gene is TRBJ2-6, the V gene TRBV6-6, with D maybe TRBD1 (6 bases). V was shortened by 6 bases and J by 4 bases, with 13 bases between the two germline ends. Germline V CDR1 and CDR2: MNHNY, SVGAGI (reference sequence). The CDR3 has 15 amino acids. CDR3 loop: CASRGTGTGANVLTF. CDR3 in DNA: TGTGCCAGCAGGGGAACCGGGACAGGGGCCAACGTCCTGACTTTC.

The chain links TRBV14 to TRBJ2-2; D call uncertain. The CDR3 contains 13 residues. V dropped 4 bases and J dropped 5 bases, with 8 bases sitting between them. Germline CDR1 reads SGHDN; CDR2 reads FVKESK. CDR3 amino acids: CASSRLHTGELFF. The CDR3 DNA reads as TGTGCCAGCAGCCGACTCCATACCGGGGAGCTGTTTTTT.

The chain uses TRBV5-4 and TRBJ2-1; 7 nucleotides align to TRBD1. The CDR3 runs to 16 residues. The J segment lost 3 bases and the V segment lost 4 bases, leaving 10 bases of the junction unmatched. The germline V gene encodes CDR1 SGHNT and CDR2 YYREEE (reference sequence). The DNA for the CDR3 is TGTGCCAGCAGCCGCGGACAGGCCTTAAACTACAATGAGCAGTTCTTC. Protein product: CASSRGQALNYNEQFF. Combining the CDR3 with reference TRBV5-4 and TRBJ2-1 gives the whole variable domain ETGVTQSPTHLIKTRGQQVTLRCSSQSGHNTVSWYQQALGQGPQFIFQYYREEENGRGNFPPRFSGLQFPNYSSELNVNALELDDSALYLCASSRGQALNYNEQFFGPGTRLTVL.

The chain employs TRBV11-2 and TRBJ1-2; D ambiguous. Germline V gene sequence: CDR1 SGHAT, CDR2 FQNNGV. The germline V and J ends were trimmed by 5 bases and 0 bases, with 16 bases remaining between them. This CDR3 is 16 amino acids long. The CDR3 DNA sequence: TGTGCCAGCAGCCCGCCTGAAGGAGGGACTAACTATGGCTACACCTTC. This codes for CASSPPEGGTNYGYTF.

The CDR3 DNA reads TGTGCCAGCAGCTTGGAAGGGGCGCTTTTGGCTTTCTTT. Translation gives CASSLEGALLAFF. V and J are TRBV5-4 and TRBJ1-1; TRBD1 might be the D (5 bases). The V and J ends lost 0 bases and 11 bases respectively, with 14 bases between them. The CDR3 contains 13 residues. Germline assignment: CDR1 SGHNT and CDR2 YYREEE (reference sequence).